This T cell receptor beta chain was identified during a study of T cell clonotyping in hematopoietic cell transplantation. Regarding the study as a whole: Graft donor and pretransplant recipient Inverse Simpson Index values predicted broader posttransplant TCR diversity. Recipient TCR diversity dropped after transplant; expanded clonotypes rose from day 30 to 180. At the given depth, recipient repertoires were over 97% de novo clonotypes.

Clones were sequenced by immunoSEQ multiplex PCR, and TCRdb holds only the in-frame ones, with some missing. The table records 55,000 to 70,000 clones, approximately 94% of them present only once. As regards this clone: Its antigen is still unknown.

The CDR3 consists of 10 residues. The ends were cut back, 5 bases at V and 6 bases at J, with 5 bases in the middle. In germline, CDR1 is SQVTM, CDR2 ANQGSEA. This TCR derives from a man in his forties or fifties in good health. Some clones in this sample may be carry-over from other donors' samples. The gene calls are TRBV29-1 and TRBJ2-1, with a possible D match to TRBD1 (5 bases). Sequenced material: peripheral blood mononuclear cells. The CDR3 nucleotides are TGCAGCGTTAGGGGCAATGAGCAGTTCTTC. Its protein product is CSVRGNEQFF.